Listed below are T cell receptor beta chains from one sample, sequenced in a study of response to subunit inactivated influenza vaccine. MiXCR, applied by TCRdb to the RT-PCR reads, yields one record per CDR3 protein. The sample includes some 500,000 distinct CDR3 sequences, about 17% seen only once; the top ten take 3%. Source: CD4+ T cells sorted from PBMCs, taken less than 30 months after vaccination. The receptors shown here come from a man between 50 and 75 years old who received an inactivated influenza vaccine. CDR3s include the opening cysteine and the closing phenylalanine or tryptophan. D genes are given only for firm matches. For some rows the clone size is stated as once, few or many, or as a class when expanded; others skip it.

cdr3_nt | cdr3_aa | clone_size | d_call | cdr3_length | j_call | v_call
TGTGCCAGCAGCGTTGAGGGGGACACTGAAGCTTTCTTT | CASSVEGDTEAFF | few | - | 13 | TRBJ1-1 | TRBV9
TGTGCCAGCAGTAAGGGGGAGGAGACCCAGTACTTC | CASSKGEETQYF | many | - | 12 | TRBJ2-5 | TRBV28
TGTGCCAGCAGCCAGGGGCCGGGACCCCAAGATACGCAGTATTTT | CASSQGPGPQDTQYF | few | - | 15 | TRBJ2-3 | TRBV3-1
TGTGCCAGCAGCACATTCGCTTGGACAGCTGAAGCTTTCTTT | CASSTFAWTAEAFF | many | - | 14 | TRBJ1-1 | TRBV14
TGTGCCAGCAGGTCATTGGGGAGGGCTGAAGCTTTCTTT | CASRSLGRAEAFF | many | - | 13 | TRBJ1-1 | TRBV6-1
TGTGCCATCAGTGATAGGGCAGGGCTCGACGAGCAGTACTTC | CAISDRAGLDEQYF | few | - | 14 | TRBJ2-7 | TRBV10-3
TGTGCCAGCGTCGTTCTACCCGGCAACTATGGCTACACCTTC | CASVVLPGNYGYTF | few | - | 14 | TRBJ1-2 | TRBV2
TGTGCCAGCAGTTCGTACAGGGGGCTGATCACAGATACGCAGTATTTT | CASSSYRGLITDTQYF | - | TRBD1 | 16 | TRBJ2-3 | TRBV6-2/TRBV6-3
TGTGCCAGCAGTGAGACTCCATCATTTCAGTTCTTC | CASSETPSFQFF | few | - | 12 | TRBJ2-1 | TRBV12-3/TRBV12-4
TGTGCCACCAGCAGAGATTGGACTAGCGGGGAGAGCTCCTACAATGAGCAGTTCTTC | CATSRDWTSGESSYNEQFF | few | TRBD2 | 19 | TRBJ2-1 | TRBV15
TGTGCCAGCAGTTTAGGAATTAGCGGGATAAGGACCCAGTACTTC | CASSLGISGIRTQYF | - | TRBD2 | 15 | TRBJ2-5 | TRBV28
TGCGCCAGCAGCCATTCAGGACAGCGCAACGAGCAGTACTTC | CASSHSGQRNEQYF | - | - | 14 | TRBJ2-7 | TRBV4-3
TGCAGCGCCTACGGGACACCCGCCGGGGACCGTAATTCACCCCTCCACTTT | CSAYGTPAGDRNSPLHF | few | - | 17 | TRBJ1-6 | TRBV29-1
TGCGCCAGCAGCTACGACAGGGCGGACGAGCAGTACTTC | CASSYDRADEQYF | many | TRBD1 | 13 | TRBJ2-7 | TRBV5-1